Listed below are T cell receptor beta chains from one sample, sequenced in a study of blood T cell repertoires in COVID-19. Data came from immunoSEQ multiplex PCR; TCRdb stores just in-frame clones and leaves some out. The sample consists of 150,000 to 160,000 clones, about 80% of them appearing once. Sequencing was performed on peripheral blood. The receptors originated from a woman aged 55 to 70 with acute or convalescent COVID-19. The CDR3 runs from the conserved cysteine through the conserved F or W. Fields, in order: D gene, V gene, clone size, J gene, CDR3 DNA, CDR3 protein. D genes are given only for firm matches. Clone size is shown for a subset of rows, as once, few, many or a class of expanded clone.

TRBD1,TRBV6-5,NA,TRBJ1-3,TGTGCCAGCAGAGGGACAGTAGGCTCTGGAAACACCATATATTTT,CASRGTVGSGNTIYF
NA,TRBV24-1,once,TRBJ2-3,TGTGCCACCCAAACAGGGCTGACAGATACGCAGTATTTT,CATQTGLTDTQYF
NA,TRBV30,once,TRBJ1-1,TGTGCCTGGCAACAGGTGAGCACTGAAGCTTTCTTT,CAWQQVSTEAFF
TRBD1,TRBV9,NA,TRBJ2-1,TGTGCCAGCAGCCAGGGACAGGGGTTCGGCAATGAGCAGTTCTTC,CASSQGQGFGNEQFF
NA,TRBV2,NA,TRBJ2-5,TGTGCCAGCAGTGAACAGGGCAGGGGAGAGACCCAGTACTTC,CASSEQGRGETQYF
NA,TRBV12-3/TRBV12-4,few,TRBJ1-2,TGTGCCAGCACCCTCCGGGAGTATGGCTACACCTTC,CASTLREYGYTF
TRBD1,TRBV2,NA,TRBJ2-5,TGTGCCAGCGTTAGGACAGGCCAAGAGACCCAGTACTTC,CASVRTGQETQYF
TRBD2,TRBV3-1/TRBV3-2,NA,TRBJ2-4,TGTGCCAGCAGCCAAGATGGTAGCGGGGGCGCTAAAAACATTCAGTACTTC,CASSQDGSGGAKNIQYF
TRBD1,TRBV6-4,few,TRBJ1-2,TGTGCCAGCAGAGCCGGGACAGGGGTTTCGGGTGGCTACACCTTC,CASRAGTGVSGGYTF
NA,TRBV4-1,NA,TRBJ1-3,TGCGCCAGCAGCCCGATTGAGAGTGCCGCCCCTGGAAACACCATATATTTT,CASSPIESAAPGNTIYF
NA,TRBV7-9,NA,TRBJ1-2,TGTGCCAGCAGCTTGACACACAACTCTGATGGCTACACCTTC,CASSLTHNSDGYTF
NA,TRBV5-1,NA,TRBJ2-2,TGCGCCAGCAGCTCCGGACTCGGGGCCGGGGAGCTGTTTTTT,CASSSGLGAGELFF
TRBD1,TRBV2,NA,TRBJ1-5,TGTGCCAGCAGTTTTGACAGGGTGGGCCAGCCCCAGCATTTT,CASSFDRVGQPQHF
TRBD1,TRBV30,NA,TRBJ1-5,TGTGCCTGGGGAAAAGGGGACAGGGCTCTAGGACAGCCCCAGCATTTT,CAWGKGDRALGQPQHF
TRBD2,TRBV7-8,once,TRBJ2-3,TGTGCCAGCAGCTTATCGTGGCTAGCGGGGGTTGATACGCAGTATTTT,CASSLSWLAGVDTQYF
NA,TRBV7-6,once,TRBJ2-2,TGTGCCAGCAGCCCGTGGACAGAGTTCAGCGGGGAGCTGTTTTTT,CASSPWTEFSGELFF
NA,TRBV5-1,NA,TRBJ1-3,TGCGCCAGCAGCTTAAGCGTAGGTGGAAACACCATATATTTT,CASSLSVGGNTIYF
NA,TRBV5-4,NA,TRBJ1-2,TGTGCCAGCAGCTTGCTCGGGGACTATGGCTACACCTTC,CASSLLGDYGYTF
TRBD1,TRBV11-2,many,TRBJ1-2,TGTGCCAGCAGCCCTCTGACCCGGGACAGGGGAGATGGCTACACCTTC,CASSPLTRDRGDGYTF
NA,TRBV27,NA,TRBJ1-5,TGTGCCAGCAGTCCCCGACTGAGCCCCAATCAGCCCCAGCATTTT,CASSPRLSPNQPQHF
NA,TRBV5-1,few,TRBJ2-2,TGCGCCAGCAGCTTGGCGGGGGAGAACACCGGGGAGCTGTTTTTT,CASSLAGENTGELFF
NA,TRBV6-5,few,TRBJ1-2,TGTGCCAGCAGTTACCAGGCAGGGTCTGGCTACACCTTC,CASSYQAGSGYTF
NA,TRBV18,NA,TRBJ1-2,TGTGCCAGCTCACCCCAAGGGAGGAATGGCTACACCTTC,CASSPQGRNGYTF
NA,TRBV5-6,NA,TRBJ1-2,TGTGCCAGCAGCTTCCAATTCGGCTACACCTTC,CASSFQFGYTF
NA,TRBV15,NA,TRBJ2-7,TGTGCCACCAGCATACTCCGTGATTACTTC,CATSILRDYF
TRBD2,TRBV19,NA,TRBJ2-3,TGTGCCAGTAGTGGAAAGCGGGGGGCCCGGGAAGATACGCAGTATTTT,CASSGKRGAREDTQYF
TRBD1,TRBV2,NA,TRBJ1-2,TGTGCCAGCACTCTCGGGACAGATTATGGCTACACCTTC,CASTLGTDYGYTF